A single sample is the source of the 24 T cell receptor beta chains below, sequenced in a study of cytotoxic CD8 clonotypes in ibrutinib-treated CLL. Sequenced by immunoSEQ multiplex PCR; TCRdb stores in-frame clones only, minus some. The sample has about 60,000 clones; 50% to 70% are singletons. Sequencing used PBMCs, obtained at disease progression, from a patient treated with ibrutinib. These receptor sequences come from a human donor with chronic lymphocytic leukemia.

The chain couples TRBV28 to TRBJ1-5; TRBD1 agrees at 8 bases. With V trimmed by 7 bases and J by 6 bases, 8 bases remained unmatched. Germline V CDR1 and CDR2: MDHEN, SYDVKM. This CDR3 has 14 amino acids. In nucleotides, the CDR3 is TGTGCCAGCAATCTGCAGGGGGCAATTCAGCCCCAGCATTTT. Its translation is CASNLQGAIQPQHF.

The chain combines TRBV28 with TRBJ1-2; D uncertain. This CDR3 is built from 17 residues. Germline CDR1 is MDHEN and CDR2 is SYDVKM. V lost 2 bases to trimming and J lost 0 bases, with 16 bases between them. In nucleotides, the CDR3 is TGTGCCAGCAGTTTAACGGACGGGCCCGCCGCTAACTATGGCTACACCTTC. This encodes CASSLTDGPAANYGYTF.

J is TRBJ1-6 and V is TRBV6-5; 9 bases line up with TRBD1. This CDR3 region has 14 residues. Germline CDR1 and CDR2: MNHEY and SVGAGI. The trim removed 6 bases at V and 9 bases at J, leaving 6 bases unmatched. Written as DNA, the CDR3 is TGTGCCAGCAGCCGAACAGGGGGCGGTTCACCCCTCCACTTT. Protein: CASSRTGGGSPLHF.

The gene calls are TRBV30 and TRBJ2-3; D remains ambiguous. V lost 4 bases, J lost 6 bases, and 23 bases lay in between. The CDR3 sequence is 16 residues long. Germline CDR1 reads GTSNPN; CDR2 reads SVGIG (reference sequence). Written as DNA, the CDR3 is TGTGCCTGGAAGAATTTCGGTACGTTGGCTCGGGATACGCAGTATTTT. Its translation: CAWKNFGTLARDTQYF. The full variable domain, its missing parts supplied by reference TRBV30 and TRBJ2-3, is SQTIHQWPATLVQPVGSPLSLECTVEGTSNPNLYWYRQAAGRGLQLLFYSVGIGQISSEVPQNLSASRPQDRQFILSSKKLLLSDSGFYLCAWKNFGTLARDTQYFGPGTRLTVL.

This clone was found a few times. DNA of the CDR3: TGTGCCAGCAGTTCAACCGGGACAGCCTACGAGCAGTACTTC. Amino acid sequence: CASSSTGTAYEQYF. V and J are TRBV28 and TRBJ2-7; TRBD1 aligns across 7 bases. The CDR3 extends over 14 amino acids. The J segment lost 2 bases and the V segment lost 4 bases, leaving 5 bases of the junction unmatched. Germline V gene lookup returns CDR1 MDHEN and CDR2 SYDVKM.

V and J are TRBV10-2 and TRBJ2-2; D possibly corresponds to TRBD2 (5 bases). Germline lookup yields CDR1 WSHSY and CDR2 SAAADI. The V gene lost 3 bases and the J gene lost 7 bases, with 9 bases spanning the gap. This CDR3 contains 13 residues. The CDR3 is CASSEIGGGELFF. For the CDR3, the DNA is TGCGCCAGCAGTGAAATAGGAGGCGGGGAGCTGTTTTTT.

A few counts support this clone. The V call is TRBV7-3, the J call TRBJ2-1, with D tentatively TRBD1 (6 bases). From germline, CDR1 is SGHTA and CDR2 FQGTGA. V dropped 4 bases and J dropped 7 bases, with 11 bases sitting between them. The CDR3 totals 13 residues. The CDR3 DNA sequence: TGTGCCAGCAGCTCGGACAGTTTAAATGAGCAGTTCTTC. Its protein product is CASSSDSLNEQFF.

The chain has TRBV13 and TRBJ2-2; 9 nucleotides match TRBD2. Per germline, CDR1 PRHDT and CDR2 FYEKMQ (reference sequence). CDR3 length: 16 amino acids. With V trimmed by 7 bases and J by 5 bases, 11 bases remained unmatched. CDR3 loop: CASTRLGTSLTGELFF. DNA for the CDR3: TGTGCCAGCACCCGTTTAGGGACTAGCCTAACCGGGGAGCTGTTTTTT.

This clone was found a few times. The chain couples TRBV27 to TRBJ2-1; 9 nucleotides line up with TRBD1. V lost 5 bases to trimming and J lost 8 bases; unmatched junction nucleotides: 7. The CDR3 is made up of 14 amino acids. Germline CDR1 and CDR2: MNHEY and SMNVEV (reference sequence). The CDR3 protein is CASSPTDRGHEQFF. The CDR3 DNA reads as TGTGCCAGCAGTCCAACGGACAGGGGACATGAGCAGTTCTTC.

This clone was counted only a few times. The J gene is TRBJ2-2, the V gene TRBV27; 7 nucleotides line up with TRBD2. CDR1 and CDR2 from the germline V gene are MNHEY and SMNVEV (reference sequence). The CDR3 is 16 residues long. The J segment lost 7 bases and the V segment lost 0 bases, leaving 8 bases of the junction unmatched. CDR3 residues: CASSLSGGIYGGELFF. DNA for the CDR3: TGTGCCAGCAGTTTATCGGGAGGGATTTACGGCGGGGAGCTGTTTTTT.

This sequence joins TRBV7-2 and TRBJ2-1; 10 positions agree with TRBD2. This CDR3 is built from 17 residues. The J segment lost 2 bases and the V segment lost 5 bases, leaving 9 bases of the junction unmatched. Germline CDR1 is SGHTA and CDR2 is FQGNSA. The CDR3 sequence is CASSLALAGPPYNEQFF. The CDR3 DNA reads TGTGCCAGCAGCCTCGCACTAGCGGGGCCCCCCTACAATGAGCAGTTCTTC. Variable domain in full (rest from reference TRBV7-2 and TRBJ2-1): GAGVSQSPSNKVTEKGKDVELRCDPISGHTALYWYRQSLGQGLEFLIYFQGNSAPDKSGLPSDRFSAERTGGSVSTLTIQRTQQEDSAVYLCASSLALAGPPYNEQFFGPGTRLTVL.

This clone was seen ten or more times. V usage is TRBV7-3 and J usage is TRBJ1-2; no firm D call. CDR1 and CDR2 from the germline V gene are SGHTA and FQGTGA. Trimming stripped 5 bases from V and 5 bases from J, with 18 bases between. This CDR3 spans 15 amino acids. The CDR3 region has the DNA TGTGCCAGCAGCCCCAACGATATGGTGCCATATGGCTACACCTTC. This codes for CASSPNDMVPYGYTF.

CDR3 in DNA: TGCGCCAGCAGCCAAGAGGGGGGCATCGGGACCTACGAGCAGTACTTC. Translating it yields CASSQEGGIGTYEQYF. The chain uses TRBV4-3 and TRBJ2-7; the D gene could be TRBD1 or TRBD2 (6 bases each). V was clipped by 0 bases and J by 2 bases, with 14 bases between them. This CDR3 has 16 amino acids. CDR1 and CDR2 (germline): LGHNA, YSLEER.

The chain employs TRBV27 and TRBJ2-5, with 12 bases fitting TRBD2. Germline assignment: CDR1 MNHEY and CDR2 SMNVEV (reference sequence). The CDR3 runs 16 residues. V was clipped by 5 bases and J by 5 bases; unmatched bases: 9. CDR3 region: CASSPRGLAGGETQYF. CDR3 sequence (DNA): TGTGCCAGCAGTCCCCGAGGGCTAGCGGGGGGGGAGACCCAGTACTTC.

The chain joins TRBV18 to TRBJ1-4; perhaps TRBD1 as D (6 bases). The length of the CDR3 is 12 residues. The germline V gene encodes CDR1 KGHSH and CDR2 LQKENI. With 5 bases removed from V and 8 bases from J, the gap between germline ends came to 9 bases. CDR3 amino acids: CASSSTGEKLFF. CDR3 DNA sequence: TGTGCCAGCTCATCCACAGGGGAAAAACTGTTTTTT.

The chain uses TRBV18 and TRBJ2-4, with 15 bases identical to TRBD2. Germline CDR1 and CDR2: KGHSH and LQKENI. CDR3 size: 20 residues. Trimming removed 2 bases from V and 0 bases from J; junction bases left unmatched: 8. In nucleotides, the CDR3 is TGTGCCAGCTCACCAGTACCGGGACTAGCGGGAGGAGTAGCCAAAAACATTCAGTACTTC. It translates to CASSPVPGLAGGVAKNIQYF.

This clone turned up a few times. The chain's CDR3 is CAGGDTGELFF. DNA for the CDR3: TGTGCGGGGGGAGACACCGGGGAGCTGTTTTTT. The gene calls are TRBV7-9 and TRBJ2-2; the D gene is possibly TRBD2 (6 bases). Germline loops: CDR1 SEHNR, CDR2 FQNEAQ (reference sequence). The CDR3 runs to 11 residues.

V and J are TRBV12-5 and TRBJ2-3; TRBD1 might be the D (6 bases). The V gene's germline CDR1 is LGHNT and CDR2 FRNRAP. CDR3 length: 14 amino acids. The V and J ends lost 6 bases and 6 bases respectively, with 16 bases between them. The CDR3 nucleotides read TGTGCTAGTGGACCGGGACAATTTGAGGATACGCAGTATTTT. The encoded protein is CASGPGQFEDTQYF. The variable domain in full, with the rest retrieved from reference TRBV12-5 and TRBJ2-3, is DARVTQTPRHKVTEMGQEVTMRCQPILGHNTVFWYRQTMMQGLELLAYFRNRAPLDDSGMPKDRFSAEMPDATLATLKIQPSEPRDSAVYFCASGPGQFEDTQYFGPGTRLTVL.

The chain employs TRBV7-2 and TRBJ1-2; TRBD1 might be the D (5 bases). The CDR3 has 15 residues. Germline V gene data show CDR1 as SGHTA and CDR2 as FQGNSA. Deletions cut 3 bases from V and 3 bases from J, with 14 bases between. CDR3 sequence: CASSLEGLLDYGYTF. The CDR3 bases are TGTGCCAGCAGCTTGGAGGGACTACTAGACTATGGCTACACCTTC. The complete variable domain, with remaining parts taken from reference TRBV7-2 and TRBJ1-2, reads GAGVSQSPSNKVTEKGKDVELRCDPISGHTALYWYRQSLGQGLEFLIYFQGNSAPDKSGLPSDRFSAERTGGSVSTLTIQRTQQEDSAVYLCASSLEGLLDYGYTFGSGTRLTVV.

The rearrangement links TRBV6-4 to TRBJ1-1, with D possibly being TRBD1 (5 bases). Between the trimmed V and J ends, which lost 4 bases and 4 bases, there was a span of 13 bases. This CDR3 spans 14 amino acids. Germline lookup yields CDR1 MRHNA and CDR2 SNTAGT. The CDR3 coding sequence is TGTGCCAGCAGTGCTTGGGGCGGAATCACTGAAGCTTTCTTT. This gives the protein CASSAWGGITEAFF.

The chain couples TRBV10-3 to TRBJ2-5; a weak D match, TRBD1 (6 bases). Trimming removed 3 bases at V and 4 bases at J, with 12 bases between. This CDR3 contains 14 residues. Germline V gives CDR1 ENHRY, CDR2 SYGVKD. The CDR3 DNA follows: TGTGCCATCAGTGAAGGGGGTGTGGGAGAGACCCAGTACTTC. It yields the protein CAISEGGVGETQYF.

Here the CDR3 reads CASSLGQGQGEQFF. The CDR3 nucleotides read TGCGCCAGCAGCTTGGGACAGGGGCAAGGTGAGCAGTTCTTC. The rearrangement links TRBV5-1 to TRBJ2-1, with 8 nucleotides matching TRBD1. CDR1 is SGHRS, CDR2 YFSETQ, per germline. CDR3 length equals 14 residues. V lost 0 bases and J lost 9; bases outside the gene matches: 5.

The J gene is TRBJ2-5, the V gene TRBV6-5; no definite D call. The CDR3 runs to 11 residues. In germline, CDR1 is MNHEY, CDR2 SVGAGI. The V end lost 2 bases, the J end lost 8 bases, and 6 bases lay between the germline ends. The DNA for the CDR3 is TGTGCCAGCAGTTACGGCGAAACCCAGTACTTC. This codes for CASSYGETQYF.

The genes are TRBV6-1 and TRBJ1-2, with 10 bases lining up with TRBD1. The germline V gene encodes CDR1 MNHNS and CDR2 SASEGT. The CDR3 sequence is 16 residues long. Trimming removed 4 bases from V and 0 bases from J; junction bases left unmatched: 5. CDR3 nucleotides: TGTGCCAGCAGTGGAGGACAGGGGGAGACTAACTATGGCTACACCTTC. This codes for CASSGGQGETNYGYTF.